One sample yielded the 18 T cell receptor beta chains listed below, sequenced in a study of T-cell reconstitution after alpha-beta-depleted transplantation in children. This sample's TCRbeta library carried unique molecular identifier barcodes. TCRdb re-derived calls from the PCR reads in MiXCR, one entry per CDR3 protein. The sample lists around 410,000 distinct CDR3 sequences, approximately 11% occurring once. This sample comprised PBMCs from the stem cell graft donor, obtained from the stem cell graft. The receptor set was obtained from a human donor who donated a stem cell graft to a child with acute myeloid leukemia.

This clonotype was counted ten times or more. The chain employs TRBV2 and TRBJ2-2, with TRBD1 identical over 7 bases. The germline CDR1 and CDR2 sequences are SNHLY and FYNNEI. The CDR3 loop spans 16 amino acids. V shed 6 bases, J shed 2 bases, and the junction held 9 bases outside the gene matches. The CDR3 DNA reads as TGTGCCAGCAGCCCCCGACAGGGAATCAACACCGGGGAGCTGTTTTTT. It specifies CASSPRQGINTGELFF. Full variable domain (outside the CDR3, taken from reference TRBV2 and TRBJ2-2): EPEVTQTPSHQVTQMGQEVILRCVPISNHLYFYWYRQILGQKVEFLVSFYNNEISEKSEIFDDQFSVERPDGSNFTLKIRSTKLEDSAMYFCASSPRQGINTGELFFGEGSRLTVL.

This chain links TRBV5-1 with TRBJ2-3, with TRBD2 matching 10 bases. The germline V gene encodes CDR1 SGHRS and CDR2 YFSETQ. V lost 1 base and J lost 2; bases outside the gene matches: 10. This CDR3 spans 18 amino acids. CDR3 sequence: CASSLPLSLAGPTDTQYF. The DNA of the CDR3 is TGCGCCAGCAGCTTGCCCCTCTCACTAGCGGGACCCACAGATACGCAGTATTTT.

The chain carries TRBV5-6 and TRBJ2-3; 9 nucleotides align to TRBD1. The CDR3 contains 19 residues. V trimming: 4 bases; J trimming: 2 bases; junction bases outside the gene matches: 17. CDR1 is SGHDT and CDR2 is YYEEEE in the germline V gene. CDR3 in amino acids: CASSALPFGTGYITDTQYF. The CDR3 DNA sequence: TGTGCCAGCAGCGCTTTACCTTTCGGGACAGGGTATATCACAGATACGCAGTATTTT. Full variable domain (missing parts from reference TRBV5-6 and TRBJ2-3): DAGVTQSPTHLIKTRGQQVTLRCSPKSGHDTVSWYQQALGQGPQFIFQYYEEEERQRGNFPDRFSGHQFPNYSSELNVNALLLGDSALYLCASSALPFGTGYITDTQYFGPGTRLTVL.

This clonotype occurred many times. The CDR3: CASSVDAEFNQPQHF. The DNA of the CDR3 is TGTGCCAGCAGCGTAGATGCTGAGTTCAATCAGCCCCAGCATTTT. The chain is built from TRBV9 and TRBJ1-5, with unresolved D. Trimming removed 0 bases at V and 3 bases at J, with 10 bases between. Germline V lookup: CDR1 SGDLS, CDR2 YYNGEE. The CDR3 covers 15 residues.

This clonotype was seen only a few times. The chain is built from TRBV6-2 or TRBV6-3 and TRBJ1-5, with unresolved D. This CDR3 comprises 18 residues. The germline V gene encodes CDR1 MNHEY and CDR2 SVGEGT. V lost 6 bases, J lost 0 bases, and 21 bases lay in between. As DNA, the CDR3 is TGTGCCAGCAGCGGACTACCTGGGGAATTGCTTAGCAATCAGCCCCAGCATTTT. Translation gives CASSGLPGELLSNQPQHF.

The J gene is TRBJ2-5, the V gene TRBV6-1, with 7 bases that match TRBD1. The V and J ends lost 3 bases and 2 bases, in that order; junction bases with no gene match: 3. CDR3 length: 14 residues. Germline V gene sequence: CDR1 MNHNS, CDR2 SASEGT. The chain's CDR3 is CASSDGTDQETQYF. The CDR3 nucleotides are TGTGCCAGCAGTGACGGGACAGATCAAGAGACCCAGTACTTC.

This clonotype was observed a few times. The V call is TRBV3-1, the J call TRBJ2-1; 8 bases align to TRBD2. CDR1 and CDR2 (germline): LGHDT, YNNKEL (reference sequence). V lost 4 bases, J lost 9 bases, and 2 bases stayed unmatched. The CDR3 has 12 residues. The CDR3: CASSRGGREQFF. The CDR3 DNA reads TGTGCCAGCAGCCGCGGGGGGCGTGAGCAGTTCTTC.

Ten or more counts support this clonotype. The chain employs TRBV20-1 and TRBJ1-1; 8 bases match TRBD1. Germline CDR1 is DFQATT and CDR2 is SNEGSKA (reference sequence). V lost 2 bases and J lost 6; bases outside the gene matches: 14. The CDR3 covers 16 residues. The CDR3 DNA reads TGCAGTGCTAGAACCCCTGGCCACAGGGGGGTCCCTGAAGCTTTCTTT. Translation gives CSARTPGHRGVPEAFF.

In its sample, this clonotype was seen a few times. The rearrangement uses TRBV5-1 and TRBJ1-3; the D gene is possibly TRBD1 (5 bases). V gave up 5 bases and J gave up 0 bases, with 15 bases separating them. The CDR3 spans 16 residues. Germline V CDR1 and CDR2: SGHRS, YFSETQ. The CDR3 here is CASRGVGVSSGNTIYF. CDR3 coding DNA: TGCGCCAGCAGAGGGGTCGGGGTTAGCTCTGGAAACACCATATATTTT. The full variable domain, its missing parts supplied by reference TRBV5-1 and TRBJ1-3, is KAGVTQTPRYLIKTRGQQVTLSCSPISGHRSVSWYQQTPGQGLQFLFEYFSETQRNKGNFPGRFSGRQFSNSRSEMNVSTLELGDSALYLCASRGVGVSSGNTIYFGEGSWLTVV.

The genes are TRBV7-8 and TRBJ1-1, with D maybe TRBD1 (5 bases). This CDR3 comprises 15 residues. Trimming removed 5 bases from V and 4 bases from J, with 17 bases in between. Looked up from germline, CDR1 is SGHVS and CDR2 is FQNEAQ. In nucleotides, the CDR3 is TGTGCCAGCAGCCCCGTTGGGGGTGGGGGCACTGAAGCTTTCTTT. Its translation is CASSPVGGGGTEAFF.

Many counts were recorded for this clonotype. The chain has TRBV29-1 and TRBJ1-1; maybe TRBD1 (5 bases). Germline CDR1 is SQVTM and CDR2 is ANQGSEA. The CDR3 is made up of 11 amino acids. V lost 3 bases, J lost 4 bases, and 6 bases lay in between. CDR3 sequence reads: CSVDRGTEAFF. Written as DNA, the CDR3 is TGCAGCGTTGATAGGGGCACTGAAGCTTTCTTT.

The chain couples TRBV6-2 or TRBV6-3 to TRBJ2-1; no definite D call. CDR3 length: 12 residues. Trimming left V 6 bases short and J 9 bases short, with 12 bases between. Per germline, CDR1 MNHEY and CDR2 SVGEGT. DNA of the CDR3: TGTGCCAGCAGACTCAAGGTTGGTGAGCAGTTCTTC. It specifies CASRLKVGEQFF.

The chain links TRBV12-3 or TRBV12-4 to TRBJ2-2, with D maybe TRBD1 (6 bases). Trimming took off 6 bases at V and 5 bases at J, with 13 bases between the two ends. The CDR3 has 14 amino acids. DNA for the CDR3: TGTGCCAGCAGCAGGGGTCTGTGGACCGGGGAGCTGTTTTTT. Amino acids: CASSRGLWTGELFF.

CDR3 nucleotides: TGTGCCACCAGCAGAGATACGGGAACGCAGTATTTT. This encodes CATSRDTGTQYF. The chain carries TRBV15 and TRBJ2-3; perhaps TRBD2 as D (5 bases). Per germline, CDR1 LNHNV and CDR2 YYDKDF (reference sequence). V was cut by 0 bases and J by 9 bases, with 7 bases left in between. This CDR3 region has 12 residues. Together with reference TRBV15 and TRBJ2-3, the CDR3 gives the full variable domain: DAMVIQNPRYQVTQFGKPVTLSCSQTLNHNVMYWYQQKSSQAPKLLFHYYDKDFNNEADTPDNFQSRRPNTSFCFLDIRSPGLGDTAMYLCATSRDTGTQYFGPGTRLTVL.

In DNA form, the CDR3 reads TGTGCCAGCAGCCAAGCGGGGGCACGTGAGCAGTTCTTC. The encoded protein is CASSQAGAREQFF. The chain uses TRBV3-1 and TRBJ2-1; D may match TRBD1 or TRBD2 (6 bases each). Between the trimmed V and J ends, which lost 1 base and 9 bases, there was a span of 10 bases. This CDR3 has 13 residues. The germline V gene encodes CDR1 LGHDT and CDR2 YNNKEL (reference sequence).

The sample holds many counts of this clonotype. The V call is TRBV3-1, the J call TRBJ2-7, with 7 bases fitting TRBD2. V shed 2 bases and J 2 bases; nucleotides not matched to a gene: 6. The germline gives CDR1 LGHDT, CDR2 YNNKEL (reference sequence). The CDR3 is made up of 15 amino acids. CDR3 coding DNA: TGTGCCAGCAGCCAACAGGCTAGCGGACCCTACGAGCAGTACTTC. It yields the protein CASSQQASGPYEQYF.

There are a few counts of this clonotype. The chain combines TRBV20-1 with TRBJ2-4; tentative D call: TRBD1 (6 bases). Per the germline V gene, CDR1 is DFQATT and CDR2 is SNEGSKA (reference sequence). Trimming took 0 bases from V and 7 from J, leaving 13 bases between them. CDR3 length equals 14 residues. CDR3 bases: TGCAGTGCTAGAGAGGTCCGGGACAATAACATTCAGTACTTC. The encoded protein is CSAREVRDNNIQYF.

This clonotype has only a few counts. V gene TRBV3-1 combines with J gene TRBJ2-1; D uncertain. Trimming took 2 bases from V and 9 from J, leaving 5 bases between them. The CDR3 sequence is 11 residues long. Looked up from germline, CDR1 is LGHDT and CDR2 is YNNKEL (reference sequence). This CDR3 reads CASSQTPEQFF. The DNA of the CDR3 is TGTGCCAGCAGCCAAACCCCTGAGCAGTTCTTC.